This is a list of T cell receptor beta chains from one sample in a study of CD8 T cells in ankylosing spondylitis. MiXCR, run by TCRdb on the 5' RACE reads, gives a single entry per CDR3 protein. This sample has under 300,000 distinct CDR3 sequences, with roughly 10% found just once. What was sequenced was blood, either unsorted or a sorted T cell fraction (not recorded which). These receptors came from a male donor with ankylosing spondylitis or in good health (not recorded which). Both conserved end residues are part of each CDR3. The D gene is left open where the match is weak. Size values are once, few and many counts, or a class for expanded clones, and some rows have none.

CDR3nt,CDR3aa,j_gene,abundance,d_gene,v_gene
TGTGCCAGCAGTTTACCCGACAGGAACACTGAAGCTTTCTTT,CASSLPDRNTEAFF,TRBJ1-1,NA,NA,TRBV28
TGTGCCAGCAGTTCCCTTCCGGGGCCTTCTCACAATGAGCAGTTCTTC,CASSSLPGPSHNEQFF,TRBJ2-1,many,NA,TRBV6-6
TGCAGTGCTATTCATACATCCGAGCAGTACTTC,CSAIHTSEQYF,TRBJ2-7,many,NA,TRBV20-1
TGTGCCACCAGTGAGGCCTCCGATACATGCGGGGGGGCCTCCAGGCGGGAGACCCAGTACTTC,CATSEASDTCGGASRRETQYF,TRBJ2-5,NA,TRBD2,TRBV24-1
TGTGCCAGCAGGGGCCATACGGGACAGGGGAATATTGGTGAAGCTTTCTTT,CASRGHTGQGNIGEAFF,TRBJ1-1,many,TRBD1,TRBV25-1
TGCGCCAGCAGCTTGGACGGACTAGCGGGAGGGGATGAGCAGTTCTTC,CASSLDGLAGGDEQFF,TRBJ2-1,many,TRBD2,TRBV5-1
TGCGCCAGCAGCTTGGAGGGGACTACTAATGAAAAACTGTTTTTT,CASSLEGTTNEKLFF,TRBJ1-4,NA,NA,TRBV5-1
TGTGCCAGCAGTTACTGGACAGGGACTAACTATGGCTACACCTTC,CASSYWTGTNYGYTF,TRBJ1-2,many,TRBD1,TRBV6-5
TGTGCCACCACGGGACAGGGGCACAATGAGCAGTTCTTC,CATTGQGHNEQFF,TRBJ2-1,many,TRBD1,TRBV27
TGTGCCAGCAGTTCGCGGACCCCCTCCCGGGTCGGGGAGCTGTTTTTT,CASSSRTPSRVGELFF,TRBJ2-2,NA,NA,TRBV27
TGCGCCAGCAGCTTGGGAGGGGGGGAAAGTCACGAGCAGTACTTC,CASSLGGGESHEQYF,TRBJ2-7,many,NA,TRBV5-1
TGCGCCAGCAGCTTGGCCCAGGGAGTTTTGTACGAGCAGTACTTC,CASSLAQGVLYEQYF,TRBJ2-7,many,NA,TRBV5-1
TGTGCCTGGACCCAGGGGGGGTACGTTGGAAACACCATATATTTT,CAWTQGGYVGNTIYF,TRBJ1-3,NA,TRBD1,TRBV30
TGTGCCAGTAGGGACGGACTAGCGGGGCTAAACACCGGGGAGCTGTTTTTT,CASRDGLAGLNTGELFF,TRBJ2-2,NA,TRBD2,TRBV19
TGTGCCACCAGTGATGGAACAACGTCAGCTTTCTTT,CATSDGTTSAFF,TRBJ1-1,many,NA,TRBV24-1
TGCGCCAGCAGCTGGAACGGACAGAGCTCCTACAATGAGCAGTTCTTC,CASSWNGQSSYNEQFF,TRBJ2-1,many,NA,TRBV5-1
TGTGCCAGCAGTCCATCCTCGGGTGCGCCCCAGCATTTT,CASSPSSGAPQHF,TRBJ1-5,many,NA,TRBV6-6
TGTGCCAGCAGCTTAGCACAGGGTGGCCTTGGTGGCTACACCTTC,CASSLAQGGLGGYTF,TRBJ1-2,NA,NA,TRBV7-2
TGTGCCAGCAGCCAATGGGATAGACCCCCCGTGGAGCAGTACTTC,CASSQWDRPPVEQYF,TRBJ2-7,NA,NA,TRBV3-1
TGTGCCAGCAGCCGAAGGAGCTACGAGCAGTACTTC,CASSRRSYEQYF,TRBJ2-7,few,NA,TRBV5-6
TGCAGTGCGGGGTTAGGGAACACTGAAGCTTTCTTT,CSAGLGNTEAFF,TRBJ1-1,many,NA,TRBV20-1
TGTGCCAGTAAAGCAGGGCGGGCCGACACAGATACGCAGTATTTT,CASKAGRADTDTQYF,TRBJ2-3,NA,NA,TRBV19
TGTGCCTGGAGTGTCCGGGGTTTCGGCTCTGGGGCCAACGTCCTGACTTTC,CAWSVRGFGSGANVLTF,TRBJ2-6,NA,NA,TRBV30
TGCAGTGCTATGCTTGCTAGGGGGGGCAATGAGCAGTTCTTC,CSAMLARGGNEQFF,TRBJ2-1,many,NA,TRBV20-1
TGCAGTGCTTCCCCCCAGACAGGAAATCAGCCCCAGCATTTT,CSASPQTGNQPQHF,TRBJ1-5,many,NA,TRBV20-1
TGCGCCAGCAGCCGTGACCGGAGCTACACATGGGAGACCCAGTACTTC,CASSRDRSYTWETQYF,TRBJ2-5,many,NA,TRBV5-1
TGCAGTGCTAGACGGGACAGAGGCACAGATACGCAGTATTTT,CSARRDRGTDTQYF,TRBJ2-3,many,TRBD1,TRBV20-1